Sequencing of this T cell receptor beta chain was carried out in a study of cytomegalovirus exposure and HLA in healthy donors. Overall study findings and caveats: Exclusion applied to some V segments, including TRBV6-2 and TRBV6-3, as they were indistinguishable. Equally common other TCR beta chains were less clonally expanded than HLA-associated ones, a later analysis found. A later analysis found TCR association rates differed by HLA locus, highest for DRB1 and lowest for HLA-C. One variant, a missense change in DCLRE1C, was linked in a later analysis to TCR beta V- and J-gene trimming.

The V gene lost 3 bases and the J gene lost 1 base, with 14 bases spanning the gap. There are 16 residues in the CDR3. The germline CDR1 and CDR2 sequences are SGDLS and YYNGEE. Notes on this clone: What it binds is unknown.

Primers: 60 Vbeta forward and 13 Jbeta reverse. The data were produced by immunoSEQ multiplex PCR, yet TCRdb's version contains in-frame clones alone and is incomplete. Among 120,000 to 150,000 clones, roughly 80% were seen once, and the ten largest hold about 0.91%. The rearrangement links TRBV9 to TRBJ1-3, with D possibly matching TRBD1 (6 bases). Source material: PBMCs. This clonotype originated in a man younger than 35 in good health and CMV-seronegative. CDR3 sequence reads: CASSGPGTNSGNTIYF. For the CDR3, the DNA is TGTGCCAGCAGCGGTCCCGGGACAAATTCTGGAAACACCATATATTTT.